The T cell receptor beta chain under discussion was sequenced for a study of T cell clonality in common variable immunodeficiency. This clone was counted between two and nine times. The antigen is not known. The read gets to within 3 residues of the CDR3 end, and the germline J gene fills in the rest. Trimming took 5 bases from V and 4 from J; bases not matched to a gene: 9. The CDR3 has 16 amino acids. The germline gives CDR1 SGHTA, CDR2 FQGTGA. Study observations and caveats: T cell subpopulation sequencing would be needed to explain CVID clonality.

TCRdb's table, derived via immunoSEQ multiplex PCR, lists solely in-frame clones and lacks some. The sample is made up of some 52,000 clones, none counted only once. Caucasian heritage predominated among both patients and controls. V is TRBV7-3 and J is TRBJ2-1; 9 bases align to TRBD2. The sample was peripheral blood mononuclear cells. The clonotype originates from a person between 18 and 75 years old in good health. The DNA read from the CDR3 is TGTGCCAGCAGCCCCGGTGGTAGCGGGAGATACAATGAG. It translates to CASSPGGSGRYNE. The complete CDR3 reads CASSPGGSGRYNEQFF.